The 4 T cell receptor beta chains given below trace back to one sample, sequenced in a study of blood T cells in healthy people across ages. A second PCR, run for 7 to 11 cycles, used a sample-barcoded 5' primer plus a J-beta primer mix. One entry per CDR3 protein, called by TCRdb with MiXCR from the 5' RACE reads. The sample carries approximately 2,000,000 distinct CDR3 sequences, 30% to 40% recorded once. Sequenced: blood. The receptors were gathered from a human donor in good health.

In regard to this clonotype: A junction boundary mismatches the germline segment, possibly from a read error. CDR3 sequence (DNA): TGTGCCACCAGCTTTAGGGGCACAGATACGCAGTATTTT. This gives the protein CATSFRGTDTQYF. The chain has TRBV7-6 and TRBJ2-3, with unresolved D. The germline V gene has CDR1 SGHVS and CDR2 FNYEAQ. This CDR3 is built from 13 residues. Looking up the rest from reference TRBV7-6 and TRBJ2-3 gives the full variable domain: GAGVSQSPRYKVTKRGQDVALRCDPISGHVSLYWYRQALGQGPEFLTYFNYEAQQDKSGLPNDRFSAERPEGSISTLTIQRTEQRDSAMYRCATSFRGTDTQYFGPGTRLTVL.

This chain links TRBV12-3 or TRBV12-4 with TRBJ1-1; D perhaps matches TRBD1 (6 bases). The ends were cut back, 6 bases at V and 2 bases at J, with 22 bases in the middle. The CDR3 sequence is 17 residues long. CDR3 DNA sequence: TGTGCCAGCAGCAATTACGGGGGGCGCCTCTCAAACACTGAAGCTTTCTTT. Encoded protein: CASSNYGGRLSNTEAFF.

The CDR3 region is CASSNTGGARGPVGSPLHF. The DNA of the CDR3 is TGTGCCAGCAGTAATACAGGGGGCGCTCGGGGCCCCGTAGGTTCACCCCTCCACTTT. The chain has TRBV12-3 or TRBV12-4 and TRBJ1-6; 9 nucleotides line up with TRBD1. V shed 5 bases, J shed 9 bases, and the junction held 20 bases outside the gene matches. There are 19 residues in the CDR3.

The CDR3 spells CSARTTSGGPWGEQFF. Written as DNA, the CDR3 is TGCAGTGCTAGGACGACTAGCGGGGGGCCTTGGGGAGAGCAGTTCTTC. The chain combines TRBV20-1 with TRBJ2-1; TRBD2 agrees at 13 bases. Trimming cost V 3 bases and J 10 bases; bases outside gene matches: 12. CDR1 is DFQATT, CDR2 SNEGSKA, per germline (reference sequence). The CDR3 covers 16 residues.